These 3 T cell receptor beta chains were sequenced from one sample in a study of shared clonotypes between healthy human individuals. Assay: immunoSEQ multiplex PCR; the TCRdb copy retains only in-frame clones and omits some. The repertoire holds about 800,000 clones, with 96% as singletons. In the naive CD8 group, cells lacked CD45RO and were positively selected for CCR7, so terminally differentiated effector memory CD45RA+ cells were left out. Sequences were obtained from naive CD8+ T cells sorted from blood. These receptors were obtained from a man aged 25-45 years in good health.

The chain has TRBV29-1 and TRBJ1-3; weak D call: TRBD1 (6 bases). The CDR3 is 14 residues long. Trimming took 5 bases from V and 4 from J, leaving 15 bases between them. From germline, CDR1 is SQVTM and CDR2 ANQGSEA. The CDR3 reads CSVSFGTTGNTIYF. CDR3 sequence (DNA): TGCAGCGTTAGCTTCGGGACAACGGGAAACACCATATATTTT.

The CDR3, as DNA: TGTGCCAGCAGCCTCGTTGTGGGGACGGAGAATTGGATAGGTGAGCAGTTCTTC. Residues: CASSLVVGTENWIGEQFF. The rearrangement links TRBV5-6 to TRBJ2-1; the D call may be TRBD1 or TRBD2 (5 bases each). The CDR3 sequence is 18 residues long. CDR1 and CDR2 (germline): SGHDT, YYEEEE. Trimming pared 4 bases from V and 9 bases from J, leaving 29 bases between.

J is TRBJ2-5 and V is TRBV7-2; either TRBD1 or TRBD2 may fit D (5 bases each). Germline CDR1 and CDR2: SGHTA and FQGNSA. Trimming left V 1 base short and J 5 bases short, with 14 bases between. The CDR3 is 15 amino acids. The CDR3 bases are TGTGCCAGCAGCTTAGTGGGGCCACGGGGTGAGACCCAGTACTTC. The encoded protein is CASSLVGPRGETQYF.